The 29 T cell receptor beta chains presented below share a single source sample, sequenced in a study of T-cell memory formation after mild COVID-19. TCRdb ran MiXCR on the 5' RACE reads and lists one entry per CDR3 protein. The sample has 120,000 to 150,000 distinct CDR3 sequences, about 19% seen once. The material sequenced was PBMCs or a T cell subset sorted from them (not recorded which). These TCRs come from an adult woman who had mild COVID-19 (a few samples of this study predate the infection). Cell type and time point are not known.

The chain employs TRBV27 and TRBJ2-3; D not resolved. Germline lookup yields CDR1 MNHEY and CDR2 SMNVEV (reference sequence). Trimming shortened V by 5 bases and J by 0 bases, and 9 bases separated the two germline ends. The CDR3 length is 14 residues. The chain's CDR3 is CASSPRPSTDTQYF. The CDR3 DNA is TGTGCCAGCAGTCCGCGTCCTAGCACAGATACGCAGTATTTT.

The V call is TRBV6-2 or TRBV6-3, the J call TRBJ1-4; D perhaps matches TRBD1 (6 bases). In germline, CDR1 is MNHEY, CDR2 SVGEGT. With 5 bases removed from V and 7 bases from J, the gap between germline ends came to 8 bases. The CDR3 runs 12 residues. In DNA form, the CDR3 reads TGTGCCAGCAGTCGGACAGTTGAAAAACTGTTTTTT. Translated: CASSRTVEKLFF.

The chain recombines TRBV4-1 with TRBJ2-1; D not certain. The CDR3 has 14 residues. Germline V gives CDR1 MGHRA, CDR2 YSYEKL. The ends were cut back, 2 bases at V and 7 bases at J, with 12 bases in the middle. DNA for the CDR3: TGCGCCAGCAGCCAATTCGGCTCTCCAAATGAGCAGTTCTTC. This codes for CASSQFGSPNEQFF.

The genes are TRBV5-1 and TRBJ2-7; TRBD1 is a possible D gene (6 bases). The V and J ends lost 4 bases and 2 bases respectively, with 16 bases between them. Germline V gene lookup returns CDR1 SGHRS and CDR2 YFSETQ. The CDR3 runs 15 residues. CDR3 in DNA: TGCGCCAGCAGCCGGAGTGGGGGCTTACCCTACGAGCAGTACTTC. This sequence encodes CASSRSGGLPYEQYF.

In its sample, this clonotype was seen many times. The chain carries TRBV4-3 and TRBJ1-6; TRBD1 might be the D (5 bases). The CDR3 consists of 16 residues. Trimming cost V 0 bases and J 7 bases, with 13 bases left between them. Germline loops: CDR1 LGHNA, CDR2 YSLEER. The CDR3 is CASSQDLRGGNSPLHF. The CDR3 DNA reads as TGCGCCAGCAGCCAAGATCTGAGGGGCGGGAATTCACCCCTCCACTTT.

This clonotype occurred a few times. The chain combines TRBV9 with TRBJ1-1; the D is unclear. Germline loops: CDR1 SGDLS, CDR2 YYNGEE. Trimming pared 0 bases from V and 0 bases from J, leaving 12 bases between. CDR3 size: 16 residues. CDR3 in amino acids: CASSVGLEVMNTEAFF. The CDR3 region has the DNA TGTGCCAGCAGCGTAGGCTTGGAAGTCATGAACACTGAAGCTTTCTTT.

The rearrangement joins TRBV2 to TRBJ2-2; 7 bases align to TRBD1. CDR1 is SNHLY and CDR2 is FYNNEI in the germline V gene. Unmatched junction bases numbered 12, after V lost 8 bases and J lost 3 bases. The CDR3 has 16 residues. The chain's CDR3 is CASGTGVYRDTGELFF. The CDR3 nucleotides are TGTGCCAGCGGCACAGGGGTATACAGAGACACCGGGGAGCTGTTTTTT.

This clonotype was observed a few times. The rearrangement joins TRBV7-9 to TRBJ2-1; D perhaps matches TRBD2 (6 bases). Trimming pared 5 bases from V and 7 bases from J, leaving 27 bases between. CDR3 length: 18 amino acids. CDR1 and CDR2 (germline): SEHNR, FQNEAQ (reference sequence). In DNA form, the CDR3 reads TGTGCCAGCAGCCCACATCGAGGAGGGAGCGGGCAGAGGAATGAGCAGTTCTTC. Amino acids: CASSPHRGGSGQRNEQFF.

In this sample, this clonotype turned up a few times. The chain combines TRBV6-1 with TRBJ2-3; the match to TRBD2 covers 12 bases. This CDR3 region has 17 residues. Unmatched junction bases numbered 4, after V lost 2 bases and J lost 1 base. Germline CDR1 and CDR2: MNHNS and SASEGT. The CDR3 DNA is TGTGCCAGCAGTGAACCTAGCGGGGGGGCGGGCACAGATACGCAGTATTTT. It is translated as CASSEPSGGAGTDTQYF.

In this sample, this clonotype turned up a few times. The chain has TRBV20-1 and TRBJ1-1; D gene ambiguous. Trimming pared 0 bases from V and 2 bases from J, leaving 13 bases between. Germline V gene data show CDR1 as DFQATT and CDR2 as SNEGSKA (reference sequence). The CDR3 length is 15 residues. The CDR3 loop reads CSARDRVGENTEAFF. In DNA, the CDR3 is TGCAGTGCTAGAGATCGCGTCGGCGAAAACACTGAAGCTTTCTTT.

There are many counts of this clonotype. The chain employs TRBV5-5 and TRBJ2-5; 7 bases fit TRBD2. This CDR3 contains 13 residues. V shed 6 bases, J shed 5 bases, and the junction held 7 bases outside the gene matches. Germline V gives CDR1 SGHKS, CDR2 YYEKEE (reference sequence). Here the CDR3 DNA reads TGTGCCAGCACCCGAGGGCGGGAGGAGACCCAGTACTTC. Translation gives CASTRGREETQYF. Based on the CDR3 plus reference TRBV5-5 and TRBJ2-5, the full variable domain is DAGVTQSPTHLIKTRGQQVTLRCSPISGHKSVSWYQQVLGQGPQFIFQYYEKEERGRGNFPDRFSARQFPNYSSELNVNALLLGDSALYLCASTRGREETQYFGPGTRLLVL.

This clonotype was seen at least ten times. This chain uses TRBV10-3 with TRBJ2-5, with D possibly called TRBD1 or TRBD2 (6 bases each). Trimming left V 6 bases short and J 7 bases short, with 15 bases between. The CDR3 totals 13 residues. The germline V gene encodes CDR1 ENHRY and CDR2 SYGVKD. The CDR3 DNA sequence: TGTGCCATCAGACAGGGACTCGAGGGGACCCAGTACTTC. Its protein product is CAIRQGLEGTQYF.

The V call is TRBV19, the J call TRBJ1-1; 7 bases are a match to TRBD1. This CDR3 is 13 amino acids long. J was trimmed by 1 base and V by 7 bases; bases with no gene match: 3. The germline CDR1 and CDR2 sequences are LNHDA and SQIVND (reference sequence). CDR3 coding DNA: TGTGCCAGTATGGGACAGAAGAACACTGAAGCTTTCTTT. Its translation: CASMGQKNTEAFF. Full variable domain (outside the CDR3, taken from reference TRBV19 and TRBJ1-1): DGGITQSPKYLFRKEGQNVTLSCEQNLNHDAMYWYRQDPGQGLRLIYYSQIVNDFQKGDIAEGYSVSREKKESFPLTVTSAQKNPTAFYLCASMGQKNTEAFFGQGTRLTVV.

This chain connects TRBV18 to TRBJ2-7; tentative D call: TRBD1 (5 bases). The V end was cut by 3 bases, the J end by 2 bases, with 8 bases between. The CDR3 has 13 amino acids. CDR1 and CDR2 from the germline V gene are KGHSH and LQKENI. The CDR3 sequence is CASSPTETYEQYF. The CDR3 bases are TGTGCCAGCTCACCGACAGAGACCTACGAGCAGTACTTC.

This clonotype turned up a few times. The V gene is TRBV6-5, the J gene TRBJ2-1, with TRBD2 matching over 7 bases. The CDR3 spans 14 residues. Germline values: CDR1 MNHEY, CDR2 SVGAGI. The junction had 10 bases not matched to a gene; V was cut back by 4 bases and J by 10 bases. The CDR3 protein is CASSLPGGFGEQFF. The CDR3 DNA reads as TGTGCCAGCAGTTTGCCCGGGGGGTTCGGCGAGCAGTTCTTC.

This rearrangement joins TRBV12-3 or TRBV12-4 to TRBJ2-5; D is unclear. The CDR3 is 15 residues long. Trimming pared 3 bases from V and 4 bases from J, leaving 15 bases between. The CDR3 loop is CASSFLGAPGETQYF. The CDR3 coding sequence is TGTGCCAGCAGTTTCCTAGGAGCCCCCGGAGAGACCCAGTACTTC.

CDR3 residues: CASIKNTGSTGELFF. In DNA, the CDR3 is TGTGCCAGTATTAAAAATACAGGGAGCACCGGGGAGCTGTTTTTT. The chain employs TRBV19 and TRBJ2-2; possible D gene TRBD1, 6 bases. CDR1 is LNHDA, CDR2 SQIVND, per germline (reference sequence). V was clipped by 7 bases and J by 4 bases, with 16 bases between them. The CDR3 is 15 residues long.

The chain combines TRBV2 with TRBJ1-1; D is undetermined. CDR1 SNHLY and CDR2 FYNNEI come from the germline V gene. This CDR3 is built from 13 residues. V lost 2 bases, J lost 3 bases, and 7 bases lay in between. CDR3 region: CASSEWVHTEAFF. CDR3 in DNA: TGTGCCAGCAGTGAATGGGTTCACACTGAAGCTTTCTTT. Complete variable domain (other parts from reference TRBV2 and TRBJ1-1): EPEVTQTPSHQVTQMGQEVILRCVPISNHLYFYWYRQILGQKVEFLVSFYNNEISEKSEIFDDQFSVERPDGSNFTLKIRSTKLEDSAMYFCASSEWVHTEAFFGQGTRLTVV.

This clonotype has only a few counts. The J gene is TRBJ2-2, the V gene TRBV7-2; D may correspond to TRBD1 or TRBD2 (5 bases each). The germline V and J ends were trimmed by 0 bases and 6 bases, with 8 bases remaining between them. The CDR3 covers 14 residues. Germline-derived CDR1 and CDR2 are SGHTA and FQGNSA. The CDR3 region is CASSLAQGPGELFF. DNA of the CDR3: TGTGCCAGCAGCTTAGCGCAGGGACCCGGGGAGCTGTTTTTT.

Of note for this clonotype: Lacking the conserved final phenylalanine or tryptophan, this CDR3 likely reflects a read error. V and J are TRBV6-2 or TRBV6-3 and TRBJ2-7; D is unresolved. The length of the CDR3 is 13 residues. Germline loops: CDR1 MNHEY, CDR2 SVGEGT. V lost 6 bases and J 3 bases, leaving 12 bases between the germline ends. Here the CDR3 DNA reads TGTGCCAGCAGCCCCCGGACCATCTACGAGCAGTACTTA. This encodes CASSPRTIYEQYL.

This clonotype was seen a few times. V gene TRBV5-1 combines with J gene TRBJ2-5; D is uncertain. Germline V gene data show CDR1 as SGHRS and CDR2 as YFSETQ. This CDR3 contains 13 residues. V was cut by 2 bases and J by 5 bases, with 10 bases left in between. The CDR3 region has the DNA TGCGCCAGCAGCTTACCTACAAAGGAGACCCAGTACTTC. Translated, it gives CASSLPTKETQYF.

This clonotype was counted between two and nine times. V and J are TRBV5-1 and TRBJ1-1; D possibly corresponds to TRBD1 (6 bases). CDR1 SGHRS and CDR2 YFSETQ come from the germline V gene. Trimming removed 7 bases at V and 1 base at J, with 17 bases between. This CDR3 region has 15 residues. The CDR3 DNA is TGCGCCAGCGATGAAACAGGACAGCCGAACACTGAAGCTTTCTTT. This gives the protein CASDETGQPNTEAFF.

The CDR3 reads CASSSYQGSTDTQYF. The CDR3 DNA reads as TGTGCCAGCAGCTCCTACCAGGGTAGCACAGATACGCAGTATTTT. V is TRBV21-1 and J is TRBJ2-3; TRBD1, the table's D call, was not compared with the DNA. TRBV21-1 constitutes a pseudogene. The CDR3 loop spans 15 amino acids.

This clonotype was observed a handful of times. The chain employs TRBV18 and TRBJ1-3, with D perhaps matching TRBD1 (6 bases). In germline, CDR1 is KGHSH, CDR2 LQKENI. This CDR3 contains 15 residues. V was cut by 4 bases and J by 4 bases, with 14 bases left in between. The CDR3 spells CASSRTGTSGNTIYF. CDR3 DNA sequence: TGTGCCAGCTCACGCACCGGGACATCAGGAAACACCATATATTTT.

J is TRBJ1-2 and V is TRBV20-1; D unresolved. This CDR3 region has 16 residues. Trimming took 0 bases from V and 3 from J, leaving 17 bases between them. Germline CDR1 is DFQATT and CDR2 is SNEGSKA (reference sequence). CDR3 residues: CSARDGVLRGYYGYTF. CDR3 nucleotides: TGCAGTGCTAGAGATGGGGTTCTACGGGGTTACTATGGCTACACCTTC.

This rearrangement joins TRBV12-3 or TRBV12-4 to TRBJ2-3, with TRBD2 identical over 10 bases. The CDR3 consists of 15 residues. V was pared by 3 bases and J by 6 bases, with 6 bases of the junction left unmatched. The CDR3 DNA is TGTGCCAGCAGTTTGAGTAGCGGGAGGTCCGATACGCAGTATTTT. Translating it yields CASSLSSGRSDTQYF.

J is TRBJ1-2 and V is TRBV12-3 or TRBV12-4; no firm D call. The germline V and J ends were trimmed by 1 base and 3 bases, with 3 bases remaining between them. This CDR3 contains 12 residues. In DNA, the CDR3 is TGTGCCAGCAGTTTAGGCCACTATGGCTACACCTTC. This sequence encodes CASSLGHYGYTF.

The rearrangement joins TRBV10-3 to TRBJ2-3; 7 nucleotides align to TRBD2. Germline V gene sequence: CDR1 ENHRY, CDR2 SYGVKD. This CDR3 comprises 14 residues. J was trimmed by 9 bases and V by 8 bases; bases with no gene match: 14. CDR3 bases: TGTGCCATCCGGAATGAGGCGGGAGCTGGCACGCAGTATTTT. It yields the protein CAIRNEAGAGTQYF.

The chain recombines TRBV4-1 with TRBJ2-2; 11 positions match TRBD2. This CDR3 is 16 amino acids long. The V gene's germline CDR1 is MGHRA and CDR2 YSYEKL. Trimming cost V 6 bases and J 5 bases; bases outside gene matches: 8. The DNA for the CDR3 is TGCGCCAGCAGGGGTAGCGGGGGGGGAGGGACCGGGGAGCTGTTTTTT. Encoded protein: CASRGSGGGGTGELFF.